Reported below is one T cell receptor beta chain. No antigen is known for it. The germline V gene encodes CDR1 SEHNR and CDR2 FQNEAQ (reference sequence). V lost 4 bases to trimming and J lost 5 bases; unmatched junction nucleotides: 13. CDR3 length equals 16 residues. The data were taken from a study of cytomegalovirus exposure and HLA in healthy donors. Use of 60 Vbeta and 13 Jbeta primers characterized the PCR. Assay: immunoSEQ multiplex PCR; the TCRdb copy retains only in-frame clones and omits some. The table shows some 170,000 clones, with just under 80% occurring only once. Study-level results: The study labeled 170 or so TCR beta chains cytomegalovirus-associated.

Sequenced sample: PBMCs. The sequence was obtained from a female donor in good health and CMV-seronegative. The chain combines TRBV7-9 with TRBJ1-2, with 7 bases that match TRBD1. The CDR3 coding sequence is TGTGCCAGCAGCTCCAGGACAGGCCCCGCGGGATATGGCTACACCTTC. Its translation is CASSSRTGPAGYGYTF. Full variable domain (missing parts from reference TRBV7-9 and TRBJ1-2): DTGVSQNPRHKITKRGQNVTFRCDPISEHNRLYWYRQTLGQGPEFLTYFQNEAQLEKSRLLSDRFSAERPKGSFSTLEIQRTEQGDSAMYLCASSSRTGPAGYGYTFGSGTRLTVV.